The T cell receptor beta chain described here comes from a study of T-cell reconstitution after alpha-beta-depleted transplantation in children. Broader study findings: Surviving recipient T cells and thymic progenitors produced the high day-60 TCRbeta diversity seen in some patients. When one year had passed after transplant, most T-cell counts and diversity came from newly produced T cells. The study reportedly traced alpha-beta T cells about two months after transplant to several hundred expanded graft clones.

Per the germline V gene, CDR1 is SGHRS and CDR2 is YFSETQ. This CDR3 spans 13 amino acids. The ends were cut back, 0 bases at V and 3 bases at J, with 7 bases in the middle. This clonotype was seen a handful of times. Its antigen is not known. Molecular barcoding with unique molecular identifiers was used for the TCRbeta library. TCRdb reprocessed the PCR reads via MiXCR and lists one record per CDR3 protein. The table records under 750,000 distinct CDR3 sequences, about 21% of them present only once. The V call is TRBV5-1, the J call TRBJ2-7; D unclear. The sample in question was PBMCs, mostly from graft donor cells, obtained 360 days after TCRalphabeta/CD19-depleted stem cell transplant. This receptor was obtained from a boy younger than two who had a stem cell transplant for acute myeloid leukemia, so the T cells may come from the graft donor. CDR3 sequence: CASSLDSHYEQYV. The CDR3 DNA reads as TGCGCCAGCAGCTTGGACAGCCACTACGAGCAGTACGTC.